The T cell receptor beta chain described here comes from a study of PD-1 blockade in classical Hodgkin lymphoma. Across the whole study: Nivolumab dosing for patients was 3 mg/kg, administered intravenously every 2 weeks.

Only in-frame clones appear in the TCRdb table, and some are missing; sequencing was by immunoSEQ multiplex PCR. This sample has under 25,000 clones; 77% occur once, and the top ten carry about 41%. Regarding the study as a whole: The authors excluded patients who started nivolumab under 1 year after ASCT. It was among complete responders that baseline diversity resembled that of newly diagnosed patients.

About this clone itself: Its cognate antigen is unknown.

Trimming left V 5 bases short and J 2 bases short, with 12 bases between. Germline V gene data show CDR1 as SEHNR and CDR2 as FQNEAQ (reference sequence). The CDR3 covers 14 residues. Relapse after autologous stem cell transplantation occurred in every patient, and brentuximab vedotin exposure varied. Sequencing used peripheral blood mononuclear cells (PBMCs), obtained before the second cycle of nivolumab. The chain carries TRBV7-9 and TRBJ1-1; D might be TRBD1 (5 bases). The receptor was isolated from a human donor with classical Hodgkin lymphoma. The CDR3 DNA sequence: TGTGCCAGCAGCACAACAGGACCTAACACTGAAGCTTTCTTT. It is translated as CASSTTGPNTEAFF.